Below, 9 T cell receptor beta chains from the same sample are listed, as sequenced in a study of blood T cell repertoires in COVID-19. Measured with immunoSEQ multiplex PCR; TCRdb has only the in-frame clones, and not every one. The table shows around 300,000 clones, with roughly 92% occurring only once. Sequenced: peripheral blood. These receptors all come from a woman aged 30 to 39 with COVID-19, enrolled during active disease.

This chain uses TRBV27 with TRBJ1-5; 7 nucleotides match TRBD1. The junction had 10 bases not matched to a gene; V was cut back by 2 bases and J by 9 bases. The CDR3 loop spans 15 amino acids. CDR1 and CDR2 from the germline V gene are MNHEY and SMNVEV (reference sequence). The CDR3 nucleotides read TGTGCCAGCAGTTTAACACAGGGGTTACCTCTGCCCCAGCATTTT. It is translated as CASSLTQGLPLPQHF.

The chain has TRBV7-2 and TRBJ2-3; TRBD1 might be the D (5 bases). The CDR3 length is 13 residues. Per the germline V gene, CDR1 is SGHTA and CDR2 is FQGNSA. The V and J ends lost 5 bases and 8 bases respectively, with 14 bases between them. The CDR3 reads CASSPERGTTQYF. The CDR3 nucleotides are TGTGCCAGCAGCCCAGAAAGGGGTACTACGCAGTATTTT.

The V gene is TRBV27, the J gene TRBJ2-6, with 9 bases that match TRBD1. The V segment lost 5 bases and the J segment 2 bases; nucleotides outside the gene matches: 10. Germline CDR1 MNHEY, CDR2 SMNVEV (reference sequence). The CDR3 spans 18 residues. CDR3 DNA: TGTGCCAGCAGTGCGCTACAGGGGGCAGACACTGGGGCCAACGTCCTGACTTTC. Protein sequence: CASSALQGADTGANVLTF.

The CDR3 here is CASSMGDTNNEQFF. The CDR3 DNA is TGTGCCAGTAGTATGGGGGACACCAACAATGAGCAGTTCTTC. This chain links TRBV19 with TRBJ2-1, with D maybe TRBD1 (6 bases). The germline V and J ends were trimmed by 3 bases and 5 bases, with 11 bases remaining between them. Germline CDR1 LNHDA, CDR2 SQIVND (reference sequence). This CDR3 spans 14 amino acids.

The rearrangement uses TRBV5-4 and TRBJ2-7; 12 bases are shared with TRBD1. This CDR3 is built from 18 residues. Germline CDR1 SGHNT, CDR2 YYREEE (reference sequence). The V and J ends lost 4 bases and 0 bases, in that order; junction bases with no gene match: 11. CDR3 bases: TGTGCCAGCAGCCTTGAACCACCGGGACAGGGGGCCTCCTACGAGCAGTACTTC. This gives the protein CASSLEPPGQGASYEQYF.

The gene calls are TRBV14 and TRBJ1-1; D gene unclear. V lost 4 bases and J 4 bases, leaving 10 bases between the germline ends. From germline, CDR1 is SGHDN and CDR2 FVKESK. CDR3 size: 13 residues. The CDR3 region has the DNA TGTGCCAGCAGCCCGATTCGCGGCACTGAAGCTTTCTTT. It translates to CASSPIRGTEAFF.

The chain combines TRBV6-2 or TRBV6-3 with TRBJ1-1; D unresolved. Trimming stripped 0 bases from V and 1 base from J, with 3 bases between. This CDR3 is built from 13 residues. Germline CDR1 reads MNHEY; CDR2 reads SVGEGT. CDR3 bases: TGTGCCAGCAGTTACTCCAAGAACACTGAAGCTTTCTTT. Amino acid sequence: CASSYSKNTEAFF.

V and J are TRBV28 and TRBJ2-1; TRBD2 aligns across 13 bases. CDR1 is MDHEN, CDR2 SYDVKM, per germline. The J segment lost 2 bases and the V segment lost 7 bases, leaving 14 bases of the junction unmatched. CDR3 length: 19 amino acids. CDR3 region: CASTTETSGRRRTYNEQFF. Here the CDR3 DNA reads TGTGCCAGCACGACGGAGACTAGCGGGAGGAGGCGGACCTACAATGAGCAGTTCTTC.

A few counts support this clone. The rearrangement links TRBV9 to TRBJ2-3, with D perhaps matching TRBD2 (5 bases). The V gene lost 1 base and the J gene lost 1 base, with 10 bases spanning the gap. The CDR3 loop spans 15 amino acids. CDR1 and CDR2 from the germline V gene are SGDLS and YYNGEE. The CDR3 spells CASSVQERGTDTQYF. CDR3 in DNA: TGTGCCAGCAGCGTACAGGAGAGGGGCACAGATACGCAGTATTTT.